These 25 T cell receptor beta chains were sequenced from one sample in a study of cytomegalovirus exposure and HLA in healthy donors. Generated by immunoSEQ multiplex PCR, the TCRdb table keeps only in-frame clones and is missing some. The sample includes roughly 130,000 clones, roughly 89% of them seen just once. Sequences were obtained from PBMCs. The origin of the receptors is a young man in good health and CMV-seronegative.

Here the CDR3 DNA reads TGTGCCAGCAGCTTAACGGACAGCGTTAATTCACCCCTCCACTTT. Amino acid sequence: CASSLTDSVNSPLHF. The chain employs TRBV7-8 and TRBJ1-6; TRBD1 might be the D (6 bases). Germline CDR1 and CDR2: SGHVS and FQNEAQ. CDR3 length equals 15 residues. The germline V and J ends were trimmed by 2 bases and 6 bases, with 11 bases remaining between them.

The chain has TRBV4-1 and TRBJ2-7, with a weak D call TRBD2 (6 bases). Trimming cost V 4 bases and J 0 bases, with 19 bases left between them. From germline, CDR1 is MGHRA and CDR2 YSYEKL. The CDR3 runs 17 residues. This CDR3 reads CASSRTPGTQPSYEQYF. DNA of the CDR3: TGCGCCAGCAGCCGCACTCCCGGGACTCAACCCTCCTACGAGCAGTACTTC.

DNA for the CDR3: TGTGCCAGCAGCCCTAGTGGGGTCAGGGGGGAGACCCAGTACTTC. Amino acid sequence: CASSPSGVRGETQYF. This chain connects TRBV9 to TRBJ2-5; 7 bases agree with TRBD1. CDR1 is SGDLS, CDR2 YYNGEE, per germline. The V segment lost 4 bases and the J segment 5 bases; nucleotides outside the gene matches: 11. This CDR3 comprises 15 residues.

The V gene is TRBV7-9, the J gene TRBJ1-4; TRBD1 is a possible D gene (6 bases). The V end was cut by 3 bases, the J end by 4 bases, with 12 bases between. Germline V gives CDR1 SEHNR, CDR2 FQNEAQ (reference sequence). This CDR3 is 15 amino acids long. CDR3 loop: CASSFEQGSNEKLFF. In DNA, the CDR3 is TGTGCCAGCAGCTTCGAACAGGGCAGTAATGAAAAACTGTTTTTT.

The chain recombines TRBV4-3 with TRBJ1-2; D might be TRBD1 (5 bases). Looked up from germline, CDR1 is LGHNA and CDR2 is YSLEER. The CDR3 spans 17 residues. V lost 0 bases and J lost 5, with 19 bases in between. The CDR3 DNA reads as TGCGCCAGCAGCCAAGACCGGGTCGAAGGGGTTTTTTATGGCTACACCTTC. Translation: CASSQDRVEGVFYGYTF.

The chain recombines TRBV2 with TRBJ2-1, with D perhaps matching TRBD2 (5 bases). Trimming removed 11 bases at V and 3 bases at J, with 20 bases between. This CDR3 has 15 amino acids. The germline gives CDR1 SNHLY, CDR2 FYNNEI. CDR3: CACRGVGKDYNEQFF. DNA of the CDR3: TGTGCCTGCCGGGGTGTCGGGAAGGACTACAATGAGCAGTTCTTC.

J is TRBJ2-3 and V is TRBV28, with a tentative D call TRBD2 (5 bases). With 4 bases removed from V and 6 bases from J, the gap between germline ends came to 17 bases. CDR3 size: 15 residues. From germline, CDR1 is MDHEN and CDR2 SYDVKM. This chain's CDR3 is CASSSRAGIIDTQYF. The CDR3 bases are TGTGCCAGCAGTTCGAGGGCAGGCATTATTGATACGCAGTATTTT.

The chain combines TRBV12-5 with TRBJ1-5; 7 bases fit TRBD1. Germline V gives CDR1 LGHNT, CDR2 FRNRAP. After removal of 2 bases from V and 0 bases from J, the junction contained 7 bases not matched to a gene. CDR3 length equals 17 residues. In nucleotides, the CDR3 is TGTGCTAGTGGTTTGCCGACGACAGGGACTAGCAATCAGCCCCAGCATTTT. It yields the protein CASGLPTTGTSNQPQHF. The full variable domain, in which reference TRBV12-5 and TRBJ1-5 provide the parts outside the CDR3, is DARVTQTPRHKVTEMGQEVTMRCQPILGHNTVFWYRQTMMQGLELLAYFRNRAPLDDSGMPKDRFSAEMPDATLATLKIQPSEPRDSAVYFCASGLPTTGTSNQPQHFGDGTRLSIL.

J is TRBJ1-3 and V is TRBV28, with D possibly TRBD1 on 6 matching bases. CDR3 length: 16 amino acids. V dropped 5 bases and J dropped 0 bases, with 14 bases sitting between them. In germline, CDR1 is MDHEN, CDR2 SYDVKM. The CDR3 here is CASSPPGTTSGNTIYF. CDR3 nucleotides: TGTGCCAGCAGTCCCCCCGGGACAACCTCTGGAAACACCATATATTTT. The full variable domain, rest sourced from reference TRBV28 and TRBJ1-3, is DVKVTQSSRYLVKRTGEKVFLECVQDMDHENMFWYRQDPGLGLRLIYFSYDVKMKEKGDIPEGYSVSREKKERFSLILESASTNQTSMYLCASSPPGTTSGNTIYFGEGSWLTVV.

The chain carries TRBV29-1 and TRBJ1-2; TRBD1 aligns across 11 bases. CDR3 length: 13 residues. Per germline, CDR1 SQVTM and CDR2 ANQGSEA. The trim removed 6 bases at V and 8 bases at J, leaving 8 bases unmatched. CDR3 DNA sequence: TGCAGCGTCGCAGGGACAGGGGGGGAAGGCTACACCTTC. It translates to CSVAGTGGEGYTF.

The genes are TRBV2 and TRBJ1-5; TRBD1 is a possible D gene (5 bases). V lost 2 bases, J lost 4 bases, and 12 bases lay in between. The CDR3 is made up of 15 amino acids. Germline CDR1 SNHLY, CDR2 FYNNEI. The CDR3 coding sequence is TGTGCCAGCAGTGAATTGGGCAGGACAAATCAGCCCCAGCATTTT. Protein: CASSELGRTNQPQHF.

The CDR3 loop reads CASSRGAAGVNQPQHF. The CDR3, as DNA: TGTGCCAGCAGTCGCGGGGCGGCGGGGGTCAATCAGCCCCAGCATTTT. This sequence joins TRBV5-5 and TRBJ1-5; maybe TRBD1 (5 bases). This CDR3 spans 16 amino acids. The V end was cut by 5 bases, the J end by 3 bases, with 18 bases between. Per the germline V gene, CDR1 is SGHKS and CDR2 is YYEKEE (reference sequence).

This chain joins TRBV9 and TRBJ1-2, with D perhaps matching TRBD1 (5 bases). The CDR3 is 13 residues long. Germline CDR1 SGDLS, CDR2 YYNGEE. V shed 4 bases and J shed 5 bases, with 12 bases lying between them. The CDR3 DNA is TGTGCCAGCAGCCCCGGACAAGGGTATGGCTACACCTTC. Encoded protein: CASSPGQGYGYTF. Variable domain in full (rest from reference TRBV9 and TRBJ1-2): DSGVTQTPKHLITATGQRVTLRCSPRSGDLSVYWYQQSLDQGLQFLIQYYNGEERAKGNILERFSAQQFPDLHSELNLSSLELGDSALYFCASSPGQGYGYTFGSGTRLTVV.

The rearrangement joins TRBV14 to TRBJ2-2; 7 nucleotides match TRBD1. CDR1 SGHDN and CDR2 FVKESK come from the germline V gene. This CDR3 is built from 18 residues. J was trimmed by 3 bases and V by 4 bases; bases with no gene match: 14. CDR3 nucleotides: TGTGCCAGCAGCCCATGGACAGGCGACTCCAGTGACACCGGGGAGCTGTTTTTT. Its translation is CASSPWTGDSSDTGELFF.

V usage is TRBV4-2 and J usage is TRBJ2-2, with a tentative D call TRBD1 (6 bases). Germline assignment: CDR1 LGHNA and CDR2 YNFKEQ. Trimming removed 1 base from V and 7 bases from J, with 13 bases in between. The CDR3 has 15 amino acids. The DNA for the CDR3 is TGTGCCAGCAGCCAAGTACAGGGAACGGGCGGGGAGCTGTTTTTT. Protein: CASSQVQGTGGELFF.

This clone was detected a few times. This CDR3 is CASSPDRASNQPQHF. For the CDR3, the DNA is TGTGCCAGCTCACCGGACAGAGCGTCCAATCAGCCCCAGCATTTT. The gene calls are TRBV18 and TRBJ1-5; maybe TRBD1 (6 bases). This CDR3 spans 15 amino acids. V was pared by 3 bases and J by 3 bases, with 12 bases between. Germline CDR1 KGHSH, CDR2 LQKENI.

The chain carries TRBV5-6 and TRBJ2-7; possible D gene TRBD1, 6 bases. There are 16 residues in the CDR3. CDR1 SGHDT and CDR2 YYEEEE come from the germline V gene. V lost 0 bases to trimming and J lost 3 bases, with 16 bases between them. CDR3 protein: CASSLATHNRDYEQYF. The CDR3 DNA reads as TGTGCCAGCAGCTTGGCAACGCATAACAGGGACTACGAGCAGTACTTC.

V gene TRBV9 combines with J gene TRBJ2-3, with TRBD2 matching 8 bases. Germline V gene lookup returns CDR1 SGDLS and CDR2 YYNGEE. The CDR3 length is 15 residues. V lost 4 bases to trimming and J lost 2 bases; unmatched junction nucleotides: 6. In DNA, the CDR3 is TGTGCCAGCAGCTCCGGGACTAGGGCCACAGATACGCAGTATTTT. Translation: CASSSGTRATDTQYF.

This chain uses TRBV9 with TRBJ1-6; D is possibly TRBD1 (5 bases). Per the germline V gene, CDR1 is SGDLS and CDR2 is YYNGEE. The CDR3 is made up of 15 amino acids. Trimming stripped 0 bases from V and 7 bases from J, with 11 bases between. CDR3 nucleotide sequence: TGTGCCAGCAGCGTAGTTGACAGTTACAATTCACCCCTCCACTTT. Translating it yields CASSVVDSYNSPLHF. The full variable domain, completed using reference TRBV9 and TRBJ1-6, is DSGVTQTPKHLITATGQRVTLRCSPRSGDLSVYWYQQSLDQGLQFLIQYYNGEERAKGNILERFSAQQFPDLHSELNLSSLELGDSALYFCASSVVDSYNSPLHFGNGTRLTVT.

This chain connects TRBV6-6 to TRBJ1-1; D is perhaps TRBD1 (6 bases). The CDR3 is 15 residues long. Germline CDR1 MNHNY, CDR2 SVGAGI (reference sequence). The V end was cut by 4 bases, the J end by 0 bases, with 12 bases between. The CDR3 protein is CASSSGSGVNTEAFF. CDR3 in DNA: TGTGCCAGCAGTTCCGGATCAGGGGTGAACACTGAAGCTTTCTTT.

J is TRBJ1-1 and V is TRBV28; D is unclear. CDR1 and CDR2 from the germline V gene are MDHEN and SYDVKM. Trimming left V 3 bases short and J 1 base short, with 15 bases between. This CDR3 contains 16 residues. Here the CDR3 reads CASSLDRRSPNTEAFF. The CDR3 nucleotides read TGTGCCAGCAGTTTGGATCGTAGGAGTCCGAACACTGAAGCTTTCTTT.

This clone was detected a few times. The J gene is TRBJ2-2, the V gene TRBV11-2; 11 nucleotides align to TRBD1. The germline V gene has CDR1 SGHAT and CDR2 FQNNGV. CDR3 size: 14 residues. Trimming took 6 bases from V and 3 from J; bases not matched to a gene: 0. The CDR3 loop is CASRGQGDTGELFF. CDR3 DNA sequence: TGTGCCAGCAGGGGACAGGGGGACACCGGGGAGCTGTTTTTT. Supplemented by reference TRBV11-2 and TRBJ2-2, the full variable domain reads EAGVAQSPRYKIIEKRQSVAFWCNPISGHATLYWYQQILGQGPKLLIQFQNNGVVDDSQLPKDRFSAERLKGVDSTLKIQPAKLEDSAVYLCASRGQGDTGELFFGEGSRLTVL.

The chain carries TRBV7-9 and TRBJ1-6; 11 nucleotides agree with TRBD1. The trim removed 5 bases at V and 7 bases at J, leaving 4 bases unmatched. This CDR3 is 15 amino acids long. CDR1 and CDR2 (germline): SEHNR, FQNEAQ (reference sequence). The DNA of the CDR3 is TGTGCCAGCAGCCCTGGGACAGGGGGGAATTCACCCCTCCACTTT. Residues: CASSPGTGGNSPLHF.

V gene TRBV5-1 combines with J gene TRBJ1-1, with D perhaps TRBD1 (6 bases). Trimming left V 2 bases short and J 1 base short, with 9 bases between. Germline V gene data show CDR1 as SGHRS and CDR2 as YFSETQ. This CDR3 region has 14 residues. CDR3 coding DNA: TGCGCCAGCAGCTTTCGAGGGGGGAACACTGAAGCTTTCTTT. It encodes CASSFRGGNTEAFF.

The CDR3 DNA follows: TGCGCCAGCAGTCCTGCTTGGGGGCCCCAAGAGACCCAGTACTTC. It codes for CASSPAWGPQETQYF. The chain recombines TRBV10-1 with TRBJ2-5, with D tentatively TRBD1 (6 bases). The germline V gene has CDR1 WNHNN and CDR2 SYGVQD (reference sequence). Trimming left V 5 bases short and J 1 base short, with 14 bases between. The CDR3 has 15 residues.